A single sample is the source of the 14 T cell receptor beta chains below, sequenced in a study of blood T cells in healthy people across ages. With a J-beta primer mix and a sample-barcoded 5' primer, a second PCR ran 7 to 11 cycles. TCRdb reprocessed the 5' RACE reads via MiXCR and lists one record per CDR3 protein. The data hold some 1.7 million distinct CDR3 sequences, with 28% observed a single time. Sample: blood. The receptor set was obtained from a woman between 25 and 40 years old in good health.

The sample holds many counts of this clonotype. The chain carries TRBV15 and TRBJ2-7; unclear D gene. The V end was cut by 5 bases, the J end by 3 bases, with 17 bases between. Per the germline V gene, CDR1 is LNHNV and CDR2 is YYDKDF (reference sequence). This CDR3 spans 15 amino acids. CDR3 coding DNA: TGTGCCACCAGCGGGATAGGGCGGTCAAACTACGAGCAGTACTTC. Translation: CATSGIGRSNYEQYF.

This clonotype was counted between two and nine times. This sequence joins TRBV12-5 and TRBJ1-4, with D tentatively TRBD1 (5 bases). Germline CDR1 LGHNT, CDR2 FRNRAP. The V end lost 3 bases, the J end lost 8 bases, and 13 bases lay between the germline ends. The CDR3 is 14 residues long. CDR3 amino acids: CASGLGEGFEKLFF. CDR3 sequence (DNA): TGTGCTAGTGGTTTAGGGGAGGGCTTCGAAAAACTGTTTTTT.

This clonotype turned up a few times. The chain carries TRBV12-3 or TRBV12-4 and TRBJ2-2, with 13 bases lining up with TRBD2. The CDR3 loop spans 17 amino acids. V trimming: 5 bases; J trimming: 4 bases; junction bases outside the gene matches: 7. The CDR3 DNA reads as TGTGCCAGCAGTCCCGCACTAGCGGGAGGGATCACCGGGGAGCTGTTTTTT. Translated, it gives CASSPALAGGITGELFF.

This clonotype has a count of ten or more. This chain joins TRBV29-1 and TRBJ1-2, with 7 positions matching TRBD1. Looked up from germline, CDR1 is SQVTM and CDR2 is ANQGSEA. Unmatched junction bases numbered 10, after V lost 7 bases and J lost 8 bases. This CDR3 is built from 12 residues. This chain's CDR3 is CSGERQGQGYTF. As DNA, the CDR3 is TGCAGCGGGGAGAGACAGGGCCAGGGCTACACCTTC. Drawing the rest from reference TRBV29-1 and TRBJ1-2, the complete variable domain is SAVISQKPSRDICQRGTSLTIQCQVDSQVTMMFWYRQQPGQSLTLIATANQGSEATYESGFVIDKFPISRPNLTFSTLTVSNMSPEDSSIYLCSGERQGQGYTFGSGTRLTVV.

This chain links TRBV6-2 or TRBV6-3 with TRBJ2-1; 8 bases are a match to TRBD1. Germline V gene lookup returns CDR1 MNHEY and CDR2 SVGEGT. The CDR3 has 15 amino acids. V gave up 5 bases and J gave up 4 bases; unmatched junction bases: 7. This CDR3 reads CASSRQGNPYNEQFF. The CDR3 DNA reads TGTGCCAGCAGTCGACAGGGGAACCCTTACAATGAGCAGTTCTTC.

The sample holds many counts of this clonotype. The chain is built from TRBV12-3 or TRBV12-4 and TRBJ2-3, with D hard to call. The CDR3 consists of 12 residues. Trimming took 7 bases from V and 2 from J, leaving 7 bases between them. DNA of the CDR3: TGTGCCAGCACCCGAGACACAGATACGCAGTATTTT. Residues: CASTRDTDTQYF.

This clonotype appeared many times. The genes are TRBV7-2 and TRBJ1-5, with a tentative D call TRBD1 (5 bases). CDR3 size: 14 residues. Germline CDR1 and CDR2: SGHTA and FQGNSA. Trimming took off 1 base at V and 2 bases at J, with 6 bases between the two ends. CDR3 protein: CASSLDRRNQPQHF. CDR3 nucleotides: TGTGCCAGCAGCTTAGACAGGCGCAATCAGCCCCAGCATTTT.

A remark on this clonotype: One end of the junction varies from germline; a read error may be responsible. The chain recombines TRBV7-9 with TRBJ2-7; D tentatively reads TRBD1 or TRBD2 (5 bases each). Germline V lookup: CDR1 SEHNR, CDR2 FQNEAQ (reference sequence). The CDR3 has 15 residues. CDR3: CAGSRGTTNSYEQYF. CDR3 DNA sequence: TGTGCCGGCAGCCGTGGGACCACTAACTCCTACGAGCAGTACTTC.

This clonotype came up a few times. This chain connects TRBV4-2 to TRBJ1-5, with D perhaps matching TRBD1 (5 bases). This CDR3 is 15 amino acids long. V was trimmed by 1 base and J by 9 bases, leaving 16 bases between them. CDR1 is LGHNA, CDR2 YNFKEQ, per germline. For the CDR3, the DNA is TGTGCCAGCAGCCAAGGGGGGTGGGGTGAGTCGCCCCAGCATTTT. Translated: CASSQGGWGESPQHF.

This clonotype appeared a few times. V is TRBV10-3 and J is TRBJ1-1, with TRBD1 as a possible D gene (5 bases). V was shortened by 3 bases and J by 7 bases, with 12 bases between the two germline ends. Germline-derived CDR1 and CDR2 are ENHRY and SYGVKD. The CDR3 length is 13 residues. The CDR3 is CAISDREEGEAFF. The CDR3 DNA reads TGTGCCATCAGTGACAGGGAGGAGGGTGAAGCTTTCTTT.

Regarding this clonotype: This may arise from a read error, as a much more abundant clone is one base away. The V gene is TRBV7-6, the J gene TRBJ2-5; D ambiguous. TRBJ2-7 explains the end of the DNA better; the J call may be wrong. The CDR3 contains 13 residues. Germline CDR1 and CDR2: SGHVS and FNYEAQ. The CDR3 region is CASSSLPVGEQYF. CDR3 nucleotides: TGTGCCAGCAGCTCCCTCCCCGTGGGCGAGCAGTACTTC.

The chain is built from TRBV5-1 and TRBJ2-1, with D possibly being TRBD1 (6 bases). In germline, CDR1 is SGHRS, CDR2 YFSETQ. V was pared by 4 bases and J by 2 bases, with 10 bases between. The CDR3 sequence is 14 residues long. The CDR3, as DNA: TGCGCCAGCAGCAAGGGGGAACCCTACAATGAGCAGTTCTTC. As protein: CASSKGEPYNEQFF.

V is TRBV20-1 and J is TRBJ1-1, with 9 bases aligning to TRBD1. Trimming took 3 bases from V and 3 from J; bases not matched to a gene: 14. The CDR3 runs to 17 residues. Per the germline V gene, CDR1 is DFQATT and CDR2 is SNEGSKA (reference sequence). Here the CDR3 reads CSARSRDRDFPHTEAFF. DNA for the CDR3: TGCAGTGCTAGGAGTCGGGACAGGGATTTCCCCCACACTGAAGCTTTCTTT.

This clonotype has a count of ten or more. This rearrangement joins TRBV7-6 to TRBJ2-3; D may be TRBD2 (5 bases). The length of the CDR3 is 13 residues. V lost 8 bases, J lost 4 bases, and 13 bases lay in between. Germline V gene sequence: CDR1 SGHVS, CDR2 FNYEAQ. CDR3 loop: CASSGESADTQYF. CDR3 coding DNA: TGTGCCAGCTCCGGGGAGAGCGCAGATACGCAGTATTTT.